These 3 T cell receptor beta chains were sequenced from one sample in a study of T cells in women clearing cervical HPV infection. Generated by immunoSEQ multiplex PCR, the TCRdb table keeps only in-frame clones and is missing some. The sample holds under 45,000 clones. Source material: blood buffy coat. These receptors were taken from a woman between 18 and 70 years old with a cervical HPV16 infection that either progressed to CIN3+ or cleared (not recorded which).

The sequenced part of the CDR3 DNA is TGTGCCAGTAGTAGTCCTAGCGGGAGTAGGGACACCGGGGAG. Its translation: CASSSPSGSRDTGE. The entire CDR3 is CASSSPSGSRDTGELFF. The chain is built from TRBV19 and TRBJ2-2; 10 positions agree with TRBD2. The missing CDR3 end, 3 residues past where the read stops, is filled in from the germline J gene. The CDR3 consists of 17 residues. Germline V CDR1 and CDR2: LNHDA, SQIVND (reference sequence). Losses at the gene ends were 4 bases for V and 3 bases for J; bases not matched to a gene: 8.

As to this clone: The CDR3 is cut off 3 residues early in the read; its end comes from the germline J gene. This chain connects TRBV4-1 to TRBJ2-3, with 12 positions matching TRBD1. The CDR3 is 16 amino acids. Germline CDR1 is MGHRA and CDR2 is YSYEKL. V was pared by 6 bases and J by 5 bases, with 9 bases of the junction left unmatched. CDR3 bases read: TGCGCCAGCAGAGGGACAGGGGGCGCAGAGGAAGATACG. This translates into CASRGTGGAEEDT. The CDR3 in its entirety is CASRGTGGAEEDTQYF.

In the case of this clone: The sequence runs out 3 residues before the end of the CDR3; the remainder is reconstructed from the germline J gene. V gene TRBV6-1 combines with J gene TRBJ2-7; 7 nucleotides agree with TRBD1. V was clipped by 4 bases and J by 3 bases; unmatched bases: 9. Germline V gives CDR1 MNHNS, CDR2 SASEGT. The CDR3 spans 15 residues. CDR3 loop: CASSARGNSFYEQYF. The CDR3 bases that were read are TGTGCCAGCAGTGCCAGGGGGAACTCCTTCTACGAG.